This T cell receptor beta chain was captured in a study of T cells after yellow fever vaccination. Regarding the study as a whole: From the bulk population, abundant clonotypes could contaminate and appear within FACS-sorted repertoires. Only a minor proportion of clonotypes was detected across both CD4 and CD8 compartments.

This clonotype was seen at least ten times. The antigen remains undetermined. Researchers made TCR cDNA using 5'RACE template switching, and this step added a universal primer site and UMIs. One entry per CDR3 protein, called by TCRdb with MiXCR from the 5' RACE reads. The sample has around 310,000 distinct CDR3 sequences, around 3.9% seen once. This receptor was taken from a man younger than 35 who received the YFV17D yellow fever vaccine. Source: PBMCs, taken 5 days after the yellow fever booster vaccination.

The CDR3 is CASSQFVSSYEQYF. The CDR3 DNA is TGCGCCAGCAGCCAGTTTGTGAGCTCCTACGAGCAGTACTTC. This chain links TRBV4-3 with TRBJ2-7; the D is unclear. Trimming stripped 3 bases from V and 0 bases from J, with 9 bases between. The length of the CDR3 is 14 residues. Germline V gives CDR1 LGHNA, CDR2 YSLEER.